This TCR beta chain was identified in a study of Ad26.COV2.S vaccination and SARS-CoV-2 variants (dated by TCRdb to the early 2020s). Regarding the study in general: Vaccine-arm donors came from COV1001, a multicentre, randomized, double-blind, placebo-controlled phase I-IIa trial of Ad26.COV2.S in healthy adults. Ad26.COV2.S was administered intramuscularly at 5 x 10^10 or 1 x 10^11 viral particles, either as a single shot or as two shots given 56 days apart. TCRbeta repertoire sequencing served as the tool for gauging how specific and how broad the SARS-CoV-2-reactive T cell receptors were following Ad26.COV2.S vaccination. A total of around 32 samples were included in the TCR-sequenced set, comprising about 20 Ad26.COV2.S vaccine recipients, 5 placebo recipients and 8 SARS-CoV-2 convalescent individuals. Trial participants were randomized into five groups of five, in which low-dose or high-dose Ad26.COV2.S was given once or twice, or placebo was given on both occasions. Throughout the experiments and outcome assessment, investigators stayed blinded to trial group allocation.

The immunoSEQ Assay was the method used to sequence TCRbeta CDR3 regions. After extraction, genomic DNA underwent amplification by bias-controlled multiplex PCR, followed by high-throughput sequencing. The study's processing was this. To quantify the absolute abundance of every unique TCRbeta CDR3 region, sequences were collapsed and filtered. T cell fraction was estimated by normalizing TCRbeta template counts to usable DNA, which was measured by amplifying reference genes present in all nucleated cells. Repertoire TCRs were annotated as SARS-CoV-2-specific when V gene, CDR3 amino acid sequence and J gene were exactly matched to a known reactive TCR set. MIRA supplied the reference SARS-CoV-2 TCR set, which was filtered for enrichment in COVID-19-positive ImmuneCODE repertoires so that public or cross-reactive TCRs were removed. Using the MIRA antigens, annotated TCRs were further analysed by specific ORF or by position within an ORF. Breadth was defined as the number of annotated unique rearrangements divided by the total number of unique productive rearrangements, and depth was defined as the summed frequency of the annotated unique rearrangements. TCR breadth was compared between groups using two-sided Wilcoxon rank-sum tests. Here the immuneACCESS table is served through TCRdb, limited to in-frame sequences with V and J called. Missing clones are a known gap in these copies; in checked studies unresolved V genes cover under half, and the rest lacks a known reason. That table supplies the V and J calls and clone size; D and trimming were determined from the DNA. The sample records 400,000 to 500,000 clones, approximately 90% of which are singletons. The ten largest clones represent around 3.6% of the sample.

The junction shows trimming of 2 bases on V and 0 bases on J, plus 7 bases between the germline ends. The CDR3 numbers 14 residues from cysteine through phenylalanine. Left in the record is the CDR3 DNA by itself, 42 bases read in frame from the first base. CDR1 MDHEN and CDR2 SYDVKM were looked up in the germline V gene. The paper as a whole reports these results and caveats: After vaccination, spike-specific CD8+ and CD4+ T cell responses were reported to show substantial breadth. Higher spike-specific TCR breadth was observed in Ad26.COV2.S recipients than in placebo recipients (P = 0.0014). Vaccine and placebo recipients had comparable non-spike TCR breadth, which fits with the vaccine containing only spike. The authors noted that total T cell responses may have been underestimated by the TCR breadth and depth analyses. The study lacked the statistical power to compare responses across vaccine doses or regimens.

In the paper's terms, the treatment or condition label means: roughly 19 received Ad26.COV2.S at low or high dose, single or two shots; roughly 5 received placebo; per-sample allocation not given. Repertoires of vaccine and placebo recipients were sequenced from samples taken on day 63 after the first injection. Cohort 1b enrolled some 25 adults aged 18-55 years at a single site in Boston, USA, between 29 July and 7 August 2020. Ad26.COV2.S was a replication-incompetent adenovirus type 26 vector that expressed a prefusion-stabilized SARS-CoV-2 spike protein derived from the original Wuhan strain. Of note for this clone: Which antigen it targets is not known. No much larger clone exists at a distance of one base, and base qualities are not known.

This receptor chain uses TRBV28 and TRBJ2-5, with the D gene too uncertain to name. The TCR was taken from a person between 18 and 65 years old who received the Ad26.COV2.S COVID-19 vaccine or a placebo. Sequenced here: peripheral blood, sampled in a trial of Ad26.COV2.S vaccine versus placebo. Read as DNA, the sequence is TGTGCCAGCAGTTTAGCCCTGAACCAAGAGACCCAGTACTTC. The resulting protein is CASSLALNQETQYF.